The source of this T cell receptor (beta chain) is a study of blood T cell repertoires in COVID-19. Profiled with immunoSEQ multiplex PCR; TCRdb holds only in-frame clones, not every one. The sample contains approximately 200,000 clones, 84% of which appear only once. The germline V gene has CDR1 SQVTM and CDR2 ANQGSEA. The CDR3 is 13 amino acids. The sample was peripheral blood. The chain is built from TRBV29-1 and TRBJ2-1; TRBD2 is a possible D gene (6 bases). The TCR sequence derives from a woman older than 75 with COVID-19, enrolled during active disease. The CDR3 here is CTARGGNNNEQFF. DNA for the CDR3: TGCACCGCGCGGGGCGGGAATAACAATGAGCAGTTCTTC.